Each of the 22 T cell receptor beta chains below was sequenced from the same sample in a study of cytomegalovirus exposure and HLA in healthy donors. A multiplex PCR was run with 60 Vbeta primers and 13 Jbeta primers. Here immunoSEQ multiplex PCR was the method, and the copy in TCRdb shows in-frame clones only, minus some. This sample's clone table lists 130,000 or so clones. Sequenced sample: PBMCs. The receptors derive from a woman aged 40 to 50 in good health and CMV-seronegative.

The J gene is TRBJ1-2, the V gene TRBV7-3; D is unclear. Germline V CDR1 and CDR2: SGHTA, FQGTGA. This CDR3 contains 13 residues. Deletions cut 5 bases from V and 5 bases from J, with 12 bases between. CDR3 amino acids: CASSASGFYGYTF. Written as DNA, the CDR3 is TGTGCCAGCAGCGCTAGCGGGTTTTATGGCTACACCTTC.

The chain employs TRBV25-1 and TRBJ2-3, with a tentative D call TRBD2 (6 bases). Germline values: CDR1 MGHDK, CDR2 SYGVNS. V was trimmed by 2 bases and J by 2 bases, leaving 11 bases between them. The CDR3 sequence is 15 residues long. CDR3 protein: CASSEGGANTDTQYF. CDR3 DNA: TGTGCCAGCAGTGAAGGCGGGGCAAACACAGATACGCAGTATTTT.

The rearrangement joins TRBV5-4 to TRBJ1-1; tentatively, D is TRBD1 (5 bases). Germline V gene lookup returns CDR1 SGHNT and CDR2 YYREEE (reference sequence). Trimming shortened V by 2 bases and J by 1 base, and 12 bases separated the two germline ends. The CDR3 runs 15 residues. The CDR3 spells CASSFSATGNTEAFF. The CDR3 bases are TGTGCCAGCAGCTTTTCGGCCACAGGGAACACTGAAGCTTTCTTT.

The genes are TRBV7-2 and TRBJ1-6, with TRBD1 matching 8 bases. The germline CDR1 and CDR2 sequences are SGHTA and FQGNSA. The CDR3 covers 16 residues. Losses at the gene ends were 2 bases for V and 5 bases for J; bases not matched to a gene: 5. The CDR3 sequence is CASSLRAGGDNSPLHF. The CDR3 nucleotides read TGTGCCAGCAGCTTAAGGGCAGGGGGCGATAATTCACCCCTCCACTTT.

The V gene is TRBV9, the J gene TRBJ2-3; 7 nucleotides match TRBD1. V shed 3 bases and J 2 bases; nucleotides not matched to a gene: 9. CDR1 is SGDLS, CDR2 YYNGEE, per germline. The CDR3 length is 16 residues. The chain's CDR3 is CASSEIGQVDTDTQYF. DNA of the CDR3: TGTGCCAGCAGCGAGATAGGACAGGTGGACACAGATACGCAGTATTTT.

CDR3 sequence: CASSFPQTSGETQYF. As DNA, the CDR3 is TGCGCCAGCAGCTTTCCTCAAACTAGCGGAGAGACCCAGTACTTC. The V call is TRBV5-1, the J call TRBJ2-5; 8 bases align to TRBD2. There are 15 residues in the CDR3. Germline V lookup: CDR1 SGHRS, CDR2 YFSETQ. With 2 bases clipped from V and 4 bases from J, the junction kept 7 bases outside the gene matches.

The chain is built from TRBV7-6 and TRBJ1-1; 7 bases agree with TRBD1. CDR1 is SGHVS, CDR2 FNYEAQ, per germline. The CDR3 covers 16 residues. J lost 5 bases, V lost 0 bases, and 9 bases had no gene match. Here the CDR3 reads CASSLAGGQVGTEAFF. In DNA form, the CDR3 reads TGTGCCAGCAGCTTAGCAGGCGGACAGGTAGGGACTGAAGCTTTCTTT.

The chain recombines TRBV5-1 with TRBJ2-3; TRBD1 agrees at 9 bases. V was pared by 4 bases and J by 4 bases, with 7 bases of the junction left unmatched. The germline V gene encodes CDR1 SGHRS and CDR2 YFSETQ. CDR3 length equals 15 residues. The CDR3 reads CASSTGQGKADTQYF. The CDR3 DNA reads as TGCGCCAGCAGCACCGGACAGGGGAAGGCAGATACGCAGTATTTT.

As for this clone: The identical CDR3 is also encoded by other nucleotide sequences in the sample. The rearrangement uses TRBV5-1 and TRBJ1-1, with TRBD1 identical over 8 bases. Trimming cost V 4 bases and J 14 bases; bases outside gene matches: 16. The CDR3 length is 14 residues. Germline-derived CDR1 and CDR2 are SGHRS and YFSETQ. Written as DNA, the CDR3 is TGCGCCAGCAGCCCGGGACAGGTGAACCCGGGGGCCTTCTTT. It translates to CASSPGQVNPGAFF.

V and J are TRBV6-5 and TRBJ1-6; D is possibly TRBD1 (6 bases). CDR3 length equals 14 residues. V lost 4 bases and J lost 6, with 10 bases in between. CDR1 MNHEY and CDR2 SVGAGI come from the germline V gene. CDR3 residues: CASSSRTANSPLHF. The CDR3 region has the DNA TGTGCCAGCAGTTCGCGGACAGCTAATTCACCCCTCCACTTT.

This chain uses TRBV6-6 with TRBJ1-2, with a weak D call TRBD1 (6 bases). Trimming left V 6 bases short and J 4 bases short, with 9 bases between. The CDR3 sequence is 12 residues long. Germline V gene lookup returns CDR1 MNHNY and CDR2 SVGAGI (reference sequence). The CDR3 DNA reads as TGTGCCAGCAGCGGACAGCTCTATGGCTACACCTTC. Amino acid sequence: CASSGQLYGYTF.

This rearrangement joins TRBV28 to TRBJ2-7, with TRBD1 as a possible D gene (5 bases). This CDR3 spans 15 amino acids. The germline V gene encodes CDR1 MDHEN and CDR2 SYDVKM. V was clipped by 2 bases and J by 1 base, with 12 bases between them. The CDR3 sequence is CASSLKQAGSYEQYF. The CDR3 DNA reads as TGTGCCAGCAGTTTAAAACAGGCAGGATCCTACGAGCAGTACTTC.

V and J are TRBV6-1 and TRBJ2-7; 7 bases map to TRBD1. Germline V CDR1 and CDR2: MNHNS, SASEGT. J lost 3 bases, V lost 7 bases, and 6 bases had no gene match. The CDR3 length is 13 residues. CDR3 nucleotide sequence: TGTGCCAGCACCCCAGGGACAGACTACGAGCAGTACTTC. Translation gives CASTPGTDYEQYF.

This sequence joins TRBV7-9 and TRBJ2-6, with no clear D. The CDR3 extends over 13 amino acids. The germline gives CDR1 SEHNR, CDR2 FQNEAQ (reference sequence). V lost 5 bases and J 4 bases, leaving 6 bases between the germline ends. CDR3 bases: TGTGCCAGCAGCCCCTCGGGGGCCAACGTCCTGACTTTC. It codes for CASSPSGANVLTF.

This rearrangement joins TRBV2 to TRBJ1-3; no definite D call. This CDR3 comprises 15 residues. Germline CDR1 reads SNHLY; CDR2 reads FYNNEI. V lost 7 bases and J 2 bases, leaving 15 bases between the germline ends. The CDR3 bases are TGTGCCAGCAACCCCCGAGCCCGGGCTGGAAACACCATATATTTT. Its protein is CASNPRARAGNTIYF.

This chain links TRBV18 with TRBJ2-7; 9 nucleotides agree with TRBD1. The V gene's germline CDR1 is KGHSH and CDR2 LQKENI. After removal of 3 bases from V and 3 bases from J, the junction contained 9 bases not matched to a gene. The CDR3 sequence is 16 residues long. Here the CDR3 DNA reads TGTGCCAGCTCACCGCAACCGGGGACAGGGCTCTACGAGCAGTACTTC. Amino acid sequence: CASSPQPGTGLYEQYF.

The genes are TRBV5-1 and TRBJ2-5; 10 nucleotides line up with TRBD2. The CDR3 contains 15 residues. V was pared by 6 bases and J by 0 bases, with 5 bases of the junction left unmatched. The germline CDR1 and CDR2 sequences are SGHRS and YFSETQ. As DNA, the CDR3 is TGCGCCAGCACCACTAGCGGGGCGTACCAAGAGACCCAGTACTTC. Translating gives CASTTSGAYQETQYF.

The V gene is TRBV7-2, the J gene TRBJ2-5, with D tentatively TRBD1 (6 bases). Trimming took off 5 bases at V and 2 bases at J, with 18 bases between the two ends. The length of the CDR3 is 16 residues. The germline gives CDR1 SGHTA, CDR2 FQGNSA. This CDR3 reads CASSPRTVNHQETQYF. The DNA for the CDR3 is TGTGCCAGCAGCCCCCGGACAGTTAACCATCAAGAGACCCAGTACTTC.

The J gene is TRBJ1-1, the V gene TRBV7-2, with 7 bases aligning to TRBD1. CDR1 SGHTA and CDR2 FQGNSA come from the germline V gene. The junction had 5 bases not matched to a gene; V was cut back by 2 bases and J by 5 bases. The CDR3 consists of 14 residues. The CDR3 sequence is CASSLRGRWTEAFF. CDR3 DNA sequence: TGTGCCAGCAGCTTAAGGGGGCGGTGGACTGAAGCTTTCTTT.

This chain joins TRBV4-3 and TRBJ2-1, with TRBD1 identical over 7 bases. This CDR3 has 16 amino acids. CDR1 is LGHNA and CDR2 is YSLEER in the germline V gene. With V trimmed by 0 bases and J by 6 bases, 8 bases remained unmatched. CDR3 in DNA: TGCGCCAGCAGCCAAGAGCAAGGGACAGCGGCCAATGAGCAGTTCTTC. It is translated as CASSQEQGTAANEQFF.

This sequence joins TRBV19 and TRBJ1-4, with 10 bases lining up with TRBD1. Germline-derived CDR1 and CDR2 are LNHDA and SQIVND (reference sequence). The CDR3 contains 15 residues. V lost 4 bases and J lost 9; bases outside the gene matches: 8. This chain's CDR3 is CASSTSTGQGKKLFF. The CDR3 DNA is TGTGCCAGTAGTACTTCAACGGGACAGGGGAAAAAACTGTTTTTT.

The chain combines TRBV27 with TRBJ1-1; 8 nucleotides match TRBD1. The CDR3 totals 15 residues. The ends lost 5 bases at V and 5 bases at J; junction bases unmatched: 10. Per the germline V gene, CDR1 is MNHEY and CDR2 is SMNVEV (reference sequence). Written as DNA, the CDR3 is TGTGCCAGCAGTCCGTATGTACAGGGGGGGACTGAAGCTTTCTTT. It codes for CASSPYVQGGTEAFF.